This TCR beta chain was recorded in a study of identical twins. TCRdb passed the 5' RACE reads through MiXCR, listing each CDR3 protein once. The sample consists of about 890,000 distinct CDR3 sequences, roughly 12% of them appearing once. This CDR3 is built from 14 residues. Germline V lookup: CDR1 SQVTM, CDR2 ANQGSEA. V was clipped by 4 bases and J by 4 bases, with 14 bases between them. These data were also reused for a study on yellow fever vaccine responses in identical twins.

The chain has TRBV29-1 and TRBJ2-1, with D tentatively TRBD2 (5 bases). What was sequenced was PBMCs. This clonotype was sampled from a woman between 18 and 29 years old in good health. Written as DNA, the CDR3 is TGCAGCGTTGCTGCGGGCTACAGTTACAATGAGCAGTTCTTC. It specifies CSVAAGYSYNEQFF.